Listed here are 21 T cell receptor beta chains from one sample, sequenced in a study of T cell repertoires in cytomegalovirus infection. No antigen is known for these receptors. A single record per CDR3 protein comes from TCRdb applying MiXCR to the reads. In the table there are 600,000 to 700,000 distinct CDR3 sequences, 33% of which are singletons. The sample was cultured PBMCs, taken from culture after CMV antigen stimulation. All receptors derive from a human donor in good health (CMV status not recorded). Some clones in this sample may be carry-over from other donors' samples.

V usage is TRBV5-1 and J usage is TRBJ2-5, with 7 bases identical to TRBD1. Per the germline V gene, CDR1 is SGHRS and CDR2 is YFSETQ. The CDR3 has 16 amino acids. The ends lost 2 bases at V and 6 bases at J; junction bases unmatched: 13. As DNA, the CDR3 is TGCGCCAGCAGCTTTGAAACCGGGACAGTCTCCCAGACCCAGTACTTC. Protein sequence: CASSFETGTVSQTQYF.

A few counts support this clonotype. This chain connects TRBV7-2 to TRBJ1-2; tentatively, D is TRBD1 (6 bases). Germline CDR1 and CDR2: SGHTA and FQGNSA. V was pared by 2 bases and J by 3 bases, with 19 bases between. This CDR3 has 17 amino acids. CDR3 sequence (DNA): TGTGCCAGCAGCTTAATTGTTTGGGGGCTTCAAGACTATGGCTACACCTTC. Its protein product is CASSLIVWGLQDYGYTF. Full variable domain (outside the CDR3, taken from reference TRBV7-2 and TRBJ1-2): GAGVSQSPSNKVTEKGKDVELRCDPISGHTALYWYRQSLGQGLEFLIYFQGNSAPDKSGLPSDRFSAERTGGSVSTLTIQRTQQEDSAVYLCASSLIVWGLQDYGYTFGSGTRLTVV.

There are many counts of this clonotype. This chain connects TRBV19 to TRBJ1-5; 10 bases line up with TRBD1. The V gene end was trimmed by 3 bases and the J gene end by 6 bases; junction bases not matched to a gene: 8. Looked up from germline, CDR1 is LNHDA and CDR2 is SQIVND (reference sequence). The length of the CDR3 is 16 residues. The CDR3 sequence: CASSIAGTGAPQPQHF. The CDR3 DNA reads TGTGCCAGTAGTATCGCCGGGACAGGGGCTCCTCAGCCCCAGCATTTT. Drawing the rest from reference TRBV19 and TRBJ1-5, the complete variable domain is DGGITQSPKYLFRKEGQNVTLSCEQNLNHDAMYWYRQDPGQGLRLIYYSQIVNDFQKGDIAEGYSVSREKKESFPLTVTSAQKNPTAFYLCASSIAGTGAPQPQHFGDGTRLSIL.

This clonotype was counted between two and nine times. The rearrangement uses TRBV7-6 and TRBJ2-5, with D perhaps matching TRBD1 (8 bases). Germline V lookup: CDR1 SGHVS, CDR2 FNYEAQ. Deletions cut 5 bases from V and 5 bases from J, with 18 bases between. The CDR3 is 15 residues long. CDR3 sequence: CASSVNRGGQETQYF. CDR3 coding DNA: TGTGCCAGCAGCGTTAACAGGGGGGGTCAGGAGACCCAGTACTTC.

The rearrangement links TRBV6-1 to TRBJ2-7; 12 positions match TRBD2. Germline values: CDR1 MNHNS, CDR2 SASEGT. V lost 6 bases and J lost 10; bases outside the gene matches: 7. The CDR3 extends over 13 amino acids. CDR3 sequence reads: CASRVGLAGNQYF. As DNA, the CDR3 is TGTGCCAGCAGGGTGGGACTAGCGGGTAATCAGTACTTC.

The genes are TRBV5-1 and TRBJ1-1; D is undetermined. The CDR3 is 14 amino acids. The V and J ends lost 1 base and 0 bases respectively, with 7 bases between them. Germline values: CDR1 SGHRS, CDR2 YFSETQ. This CDR3 is CASSLNSLNTEAFF. CDR3 nucleotide sequence: TGCGCCAGCAGCTTGAACAGTTTGAACACTGAAGCTTTCTTT. Looking up the rest from reference TRBV5-1 and TRBJ1-1 gives the full variable domain: KAGVTQTPRYLIKTRGQQVTLSCSPISGHRSVSWYQQTPGQGLQFLFEYFSETQRNKGNFPGRFSGRQFSNSRSEMNVSTLELGDSALYLCASSLNSLNTEAFFGQGTRLTVV.

The V call is TRBV25-1, the J call TRBJ2-7, with 9 bases fitting TRBD1. Germline-derived CDR1 and CDR2 are MGHDK and SYGVNS. Unmatched junction bases numbered 11, after V lost 2 bases and J lost 9 bases. This CDR3 region has 15 residues. CDR3 coding DNA: TGTGCCAGCAGTGAACCGGGCGACAGGGGGGCCAGGCAGTACTTC. Translated: CASSEPGDRGARQYF.

The chain uses TRBV6-5 and TRBJ2-5; D remains unclear. Germline V gene lookup returns CDR1 MNHEY and CDR2 SVGAGI. The CDR3 runs to 16 residues. The V gene lost 2 bases and the J gene lost 1 base, with 14 bases spanning the gap. CDR3 loop: CASSYQRIWGQETQYF. CDR3 nucleotides: TGTGCCAGCAGTTACCAACGTATCTGGGGCCAAGAGACCCAGTACTTC.

The CDR3 loop reads CASSLPDGRLEAFF. CDR3 DNA sequence: TGTGCCAGCAGCTTACCGGACGGCAGATTAGAAGCTTTCTTT. The chain combines TRBV7-4 with TRBJ1-1; D is ambiguous. This CDR3 is 14 amino acids long. Trimming pared 2 bases from V and 8 bases from J, leaving 15 bases between. The germline V gene encodes CDR1 SGHVT and CDR2 SQSDAQ.

In its sample, this clonotype was seen many times. The chain couples TRBV7-2 to TRBJ2-4; no firm D call. From germline, CDR1 is SGHTA and CDR2 FQGNSA. The CDR3 is made up of 15 amino acids. V was trimmed by 1 base and J by 9 bases, leaving 16 bases between them. This CDR3 is CASSLGLLDGPIQYF. The CDR3 DNA sequence: TGTGCCAGCAGCTTAGGCCTCTTGGACGGGCCCATTCAGTACTTC.

DNA for the CDR3: TGTGCCAGCAGTGGCCGGACTAGTTTTGAGCAGTTCTTC. Protein sequence: CASSGRTSFEQFF. This chain joins TRBV2 and TRBJ2-1, with TRBD2 identical over 7 bases. Germline-derived CDR1 and CDR2 are SNHLY and FYNNEI. V dropped 4 bases and J dropped 9; count of bases not matched to a gene: 6. The CDR3 loop spans 13 amino acids.

This chain joins TRBV7-6 and TRBJ1-1, with D perhaps TRBD1 (5 bases). This CDR3 contains 15 residues. The V gene lost 5 bases and the J gene lost 1 base, with 14 bases spanning the gap. Germline values: CDR1 SGHVS, CDR2 FNYEAQ. The CDR3 nucleotides are TGTGCCAGCAGCACTGGGACGGCTTGGAACACTGAAGCTTTCTTT. It codes for CASSTGTAWNTEAFF.

In this sample, this clonotype turned up a few times. The chain links TRBV7-2 to TRBJ1-2; no reliable D call. The CDR3 is 13 residues long. Trimming pared 1 base from V and 3 bases from J, leaving 6 bases between. Looked up from germline, CDR1 is SGHTA and CDR2 is FQGNSA. CDR3 loop: CASSLGRHYGYTF. The CDR3 DNA reads TGTGCCAGCAGCTTAGGCAGACACTATGGCTACACCTTC.

J is TRBJ1-1 and V is TRBV19; tentative D call: TRBD1 (5 bases). The CDR3 is made up of 14 amino acids. The V and J ends lost 3 bases and 3 bases respectively, with 11 bases between them. The germline CDR1 and CDR2 sequences are LNHDA and SQIVND (reference sequence). The CDR3 DNA reads TGTGCCAGTAGTATCGACAGAGCATACACTGAAGCTTTCTTT. It is translated as CASSIDRAYTEAFF.

The chain combines TRBV20-1 with TRBJ2-3, with D possibly being TRBD2 (5 bases). V lost 5 bases, J lost 6 bases, and 12 bases lay in between. CDR1 is DFQATT and CDR2 is SNEGSKA in the germline V gene (reference sequence). This CDR3 spans 12 amino acids. The CDR3, as DNA: TGCAGTGCTGCCCCCACGGGGGATACGCAGTATTTT. Translating gives CSAAPTGDTQYF.

The chain uses TRBV2 and TRBJ2-5; TRBD1 is a possible D gene (5 bases). Trimming stripped 3 bases from V and 2 bases from J, with 7 bases between. The germline CDR1 and CDR2 sequences are SNHLY and FYNNEI. CDR3 size: 13 residues. The CDR3 DNA sequence: TGTGCCAGCAGTGATGACAGTCAAGAGACCCAGTACTTC. This sequence encodes CASSDDSQETQYF.

J is TRBJ2-1 and V is TRBV5-6; 8 bases are a match to TRBD2. The CDR3 spans 14 residues. V trimming: 4 bases; J trimming: 5 bases; junction bases outside the gene matches: 5. CDR1 SGHDT and CDR2 YYEEEE come from the germline V gene. For the CDR3, the DNA is TGTGCCAGCAGCGTAGCGGGGAACCACAATGAGCAGTTCTTC. This sequence encodes CASSVAGNHNEQFF.

The J gene is TRBJ1-5, the V gene TRBV10-3, with 9 bases that match TRBD1. The CDR3 is made up of 15 amino acids. V shed 6 bases, J shed 4 bases, and the junction held 7 bases outside the gene matches. Germline values: CDR1 ENHRY, CDR2 SYGVKD. DNA of the CDR3: TGTGCCATCAGCAGGGACAGGGAAACGAATCAGCCCCAGCATTTT. As protein: CAISRDRETNQPQHF.

The CDR3 loop is CASSFGTGTSGVEQFF. For the CDR3, the DNA is TGTGCCAGCAGCTTTGGTACCGGGACTAGTGGGGTCGAGCAGTTCTTC. The genes are TRBV5-6 and TRBJ2-1, with 8 nucleotides matching TRBD2. Germline V gives CDR1 SGHDT, CDR2 YYEEEE. J gave up 10 bases and V 2 bases, and 14 bases lay outside the gene matches. The CDR3 spans 16 residues.

The chain joins TRBV29-1 to TRBJ1-1; TRBD1 matches 7 bases. J lost 4 bases, V lost 2 bases, and 7 bases had no gene match. The CDR3 has 14 amino acids. Germline CDR1 is SQVTM and CDR2 is ANQGSEA. For the CDR3, the DNA is TGCAGCGTTGAAAGGGACAGATCGGGCACTGAAGCTTTCTTT. It translates to CSVERDRSGTEAFF.

This clonotype was seen more than once but under ten times. V gene TRBV12-3 or TRBV12-4 combines with J gene TRBJ2-7; the match to TRBD2 covers 8 bases. V trimming: 5 bases; J trimming: 5 bases; junction bases outside the gene matches: 8. The CDR3 is made up of 14 amino acids. The CDR3 reads CASSPLAGGHEQYF. The CDR3 coding sequence is TGTGCCAGCAGTCCCTTGGCGGGGGGCCACGAGCAGTACTTC.